These 26 T cell receptor beta chains were all obtained from the same sample, sequenced in a study of shared clonotypes between healthy human individuals. The repertoire was sequenced with immunoSEQ multiplex PCR; TCRdb's copy has only in-frame clones and lacks some. The sample has some 550,000 clones; around 97% are singletons. Sequencing was performed on naive CD4+ T cells sorted from blood. Noted subset: CD45RA+ positively selected. Every receptor here comes from a woman in her thirties in good health.

The V gene is TRBV18, the J gene TRBJ2-7, with a weak D call TRBD2 (6 bases). The germline CDR1 and CDR2 sequences are KGHSH and LQKENI. The CDR3 covers 15 residues. Trimming shortened V by 2 bases and J by 2 bases, and 13 bases separated the two germline ends. The CDR3 nucleotides are TGTGCCAGCTCACCAGAGCTAGCGACGACCTACGAGCAGTACTTC. It is translated as CASSPELATTYEQYF.

The CDR3 DNA is TGTGCCAGCAGCTTGGTGACAGCCAGCTCTGGGGCCAACGTCCTGACTTTC. Its protein is CASSLVTASSGANVLTF. V is TRBV5-6 and J is TRBJ2-6; TRBD1 is a possible D gene (5 bases). This CDR3 region has 17 residues. Germline loops: CDR1 SGHDT, CDR2 YYEEEE. Trimming shortened V by 0 bases and J by 0 bases, and 10 bases separated the two germline ends.

As to this clone: The sample contains more than one DNA sequence encoding this CDR3. The genes are TRBV6-5 and TRBJ2-1; 8 positions agree with TRBD1. J lost 4 bases, V lost 6 bases, and 8 bases had no gene match. Germline V gene lookup returns CDR1 MNHEY and CDR2 SVGAGI. The CDR3 sequence is 15 residues long. The CDR3 bases are TGTGCCAGCAGATCCGACAGGGGTAGTTACAATGAGCAGTTCTTC. Protein: CASRSDRGSYNEQFF.

This chain links TRBV2 with TRBJ2-2; D uncertain. Trimming pared 3 bases from V and 0 bases from J, leaving 11 bases between. The CDR3 is 16 amino acids. Germline V gene lookup returns CDR1 SNHLY and CDR2 FYNNEI. The CDR3 region is CASSEMGQANTGELFF. DNA of the CDR3: TGTGCCAGCAGTGAGATGGGCCAAGCGAACACCGGGGAGCTGTTTTTT.

V usage is TRBV9 and J usage is TRBJ1-2; D unclear. The ends were cut back, 4 bases at V and 7 bases at J, with 23 bases in the middle. This CDR3 is built from 16 residues. The V gene's germline CDR1 is SGDLS and CDR2 YYNGEE. The CDR3 spells CASSSPPGNLHRGYTF. The CDR3 nucleotides are TGTGCCAGCAGCTCCCCCCCAGGCAATTTACATCGTGGCTACACCTTC.

The rearrangement joins TRBV10-3 to TRBJ2-3; D unclear. Germline CDR1 is ENHRY and CDR2 is SYGVKD. The CDR3 length is 12 residues. The V and J ends lost 4 bases and 4 bases respectively, with 6 bases between them. The CDR3 here is CAISGGSDTQYF. DNA for the CDR3: TGTGCCATCAGTGGGGGTTCAGATACGCAGTATTTT.

The rearrangement joins TRBV5-1 to TRBJ2-2; D is perhaps TRBD1 (6 bases). This CDR3 is 17 amino acids long. Germline V gene data show CDR1 as SGHRS and CDR2 as YFSETQ. Trimming took off 0 bases at V and 4 bases at J, with 16 bases between the two ends. CDR3 nucleotide sequence: TGCGCCAGCAGCTTGGAAACCAGCAGGGGTATCACCGGGGAGCTGTTTTTT. This sequence encodes CASSLETSRGITGELFF.

This rearrangement joins TRBV7-9 to TRBJ2-1; 7 positions match TRBD1. Germline CDR1 SEHNR, CDR2 FQNEAQ (reference sequence). Trimming cost V 5 bases and J 4 bases; bases outside gene matches: 14. This CDR3 is built from 17 residues. The CDR3 DNA sequence: TGTGCCAGCAGCACAAGAGGTCTCGGGACAGCGTACAATGAGCAGTTCTTC. Protein product: CASSTRGLGTAYNEQFF.

The chain combines TRBV19 with TRBJ2-3; 7 positions match TRBD2. CDR1 and CDR2 (germline): LNHDA, SQIVND (reference sequence). This CDR3 comprises 15 residues. Losses at the gene ends were 4 bases for V and 6 bases for J; bases not matched to a gene: 10. The CDR3 spells CASSTLASAGDTQYF. Here the CDR3 DNA reads TGTGCCAGTAGTACACTAGCGTCGGCGGGTGATACGCAGTATTTT. Filled out from reference TRBV19 and TRBJ2-3, the complete variable domain reads DGGITQSPKYLFRKEGQNVTLSCEQNLNHDAMYWYRQDPGQGLRLIYYSQIVNDFQKGDIAEGYSVSREKKESFPLTVTSAQKNPTAFYLCASSTLASAGDTQYFGPGTRLTVL.

V is TRBV28 and J is TRBJ1-5; D gene unclear. The CDR3 consists of 15 residues. The V end was cut by 7 bases, the J end by 3 bases, with 16 bases between. Germline assignment: CDR1 MDHEN and CDR2 SYDVKM. The CDR3 loop is CASNTAEKDNQPQHF. The CDR3 bases are TGTGCCAGCAACACCGCCGAGAAGGACAATCAGCCCCAGCATTTT.

This clone was picked up one time. This chain links TRBV19 with TRBJ2-1, with 9 bases matching TRBD2. This CDR3 spans 15 amino acids. V was clipped by 6 bases and J by 7 bases; unmatched bases: 10. Germline V CDR1 and CDR2: LNHDA, SQIVND (reference sequence). The CDR3 sequence: CASSRLAGKYNEQFF. The CDR3 nucleotides read TGTGCCAGTAGCCGCCTAGCGGGGAAATATAATGAGCAGTTCTTC.

V and J are TRBV7-3 and TRBJ1-4, with D perhaps TRBD1 (6 bases). Trimming took 5 bases from V and 6 from J, leaving 25 bases between them. Germline V gene lookup returns CDR1 SGHTA and CDR2 FQGTGA. This CDR3 is built from 18 residues. Here the CDR3 reads CASSIALGDISRDEKLFF. CDR3 coding DNA: TGTGCCAGCAGCATAGCGCTTGGGGACATCTCAAGGGATGAAAAACTGTTTTTT.

This clone was found once. DNA for the CDR3: TGTGCCAGTAAGAGGGTGGGCAGAGGGGCGGATGGAAACACCATATATTTT. Translation gives CASKRVGRGADGNTIYF. The V and J genes are TRBV19 and TRBJ1-3; TRBD1 might be the D (5 bases). Trimming removed 7 bases at V and 3 bases at J, with 22 bases between. The V gene's germline CDR1 is LNHDA and CDR2 SQIVND (reference sequence). The CDR3 consists of 17 residues.

The chain couples TRBV15 to TRBJ2-7, with D possibly matching TRBD1 (6 bases). V lost 1 base, J lost 6 bases, and 10 bases lay in between. CDR3 length equals 13 residues. CDR1 and CDR2 from the germline V gene are LNHNV and YYDKDF (reference sequence). CDR3 amino acids: CATSRGQAGEQYF. Here the CDR3 DNA reads TGTGCCACCAGCAGAGGACAGGCTGGCGAGCAGTACTTC.

The rearrangement joins TRBV6-5 to TRBJ1-6; no clear D gene. Germline assignment: CDR1 MNHEY and CDR2 SVGAGI. The CDR3 spans 15 residues. V shed 6 bases and J shed 8 bases, with 17 bases lying between them. This CDR3 is CASSLLRRLDSPLHF. CDR3 DNA sequence: TGTGCCAGCAGCCTACTCCGCAGGCTTGATTCACCCCTCCACTTT.

The chain recombines TRBV6-1 with TRBJ1-2, with a possible D match to TRBD1 (5 bases). This CDR3 is 15 amino acids long. Germline V gene lookup returns CDR1 MNHNS and CDR2 SASEGT. V was cut by 2 bases and J by 7 bases, with 17 bases left in between. The CDR3 reads CASSEFGGLTFGYTF. CDR3 bases: TGTGCCAGCAGTGAATTTGGGGGACTAACGTTTGGCTACACCTTC.

This clone appeared once. This CDR3 reads CASSFHKNPSSYEQYF. The DNA for the CDR3 is TGTGCCAGCAGTTTCCACAAGAACCCTAGCTCCTACGAGCAGTACTTC. This chain links TRBV6-5 with TRBJ2-7; no reliable D call. CDR1 and CDR2 from the germline V gene are MNHEY and SVGAGI. Trimming left V 4 bases short and J 0 bases short, with 16 bases between. The CDR3 spans 16 residues.

The chain joins TRBV6-5 to TRBJ2-5; the match to TRBD1 covers 7 bases. The end of the DNA aligns better with TRBJ2-7, so the J call may be wrong. The CDR3 is made up of 14 amino acids. Germline CDR1 and CDR2: MNHEY and SVGAGI. The CDR3 DNA follows: TGTGCCAGCAGTTATGGGGACAGAGCATACGAGCAGTACTTC. Amino acids: CASSYGDRAYEQYF.

The V and J genes are TRBV5-4 and TRBJ1-1; possibly TRBD1 for D (5 bases). This CDR3 spans 17 amino acids. V lost 0 bases and J lost 4, with 19 bases in between. Germline V gives CDR1 SGHNT, CDR2 YYREEE (reference sequence). In nucleotides, the CDR3 is TGTGCCAGCAGCTTGGCAAGCCAGGGACTTTGGAGCACTGAAGCTTTCTTT. Translating gives CASSLASQGLWSTEAFF. The full variable domain, completed using reference TRBV5-4 and TRBJ1-1, is ETGVTQSPTHLIKTRGQQVTLRCSSQSGHNTVSWYQQALGQGPQFIFQYYREEENGRGNFPPRFSGLQFPNYSSELNVNALELDDSALYLCASSLASQGLWSTEAFFGQGTRLTVV.

The chain combines TRBV28 with TRBJ2-5; D remains unclear. Germline CDR1 reads MDHEN; CDR2 reads SYDVKM. The CDR3 extends over 14 amino acids. V was cut by 7 bases and J by 4 bases, with 16 bases left in between. The DNA for the CDR3 is TGTGCCAGCAAAGATGCAGCCTGGAGAGAGACCCAGTACTTC. Residues: CASKDAAWRETQYF. The variable domain in full, with the rest retrieved from reference TRBV28 and TRBJ2-5, is DVKVTQSSRYLVKRTGEKVFLECVQDMDHENMFWYRQDPGLGLRLIYFSYDVKMKEKGDIPEGYSVSREKKERFSLILESASTNQTSMYLCASKDAAWRETQYFGPGTRLLVL.

The chain has TRBV19 and TRBJ2-2; D remains ambiguous. Germline CDR1 is LNHDA and CDR2 is SQIVND (reference sequence). V lost 7 bases and J 3 bases, leaving 12 bases between the germline ends. The CDR3 extends over 14 amino acids. The CDR3 region is CASKRRPDTGELFF. CDR3 coding DNA: TGTGCCAGTAAACGGCGACCCGACACCGGGGAGCTGTTTTTT.

The rearrangement joins TRBV29-1 to TRBJ2-7; D perhaps matches TRBD1 (7 bases). V was shortened by 6 bases and J by 2 bases, with 14 bases between the two germline ends. There are 13 residues in the CDR3. The germline V gene has CDR1 SQVTM and CDR2 ANQGSEA. CDR3 loop: CSVRDSATYEQYF. CDR3 bases: TGCAGCGTGCGGGACAGCGCGACCTACGAGCAGTACTTC.

The rearrangement joins TRBV7-4 to TRBJ2-7; 7 bases are a match to TRBD1. V lost 1 base to trimming and J lost 3 bases; unmatched junction nucleotides: 9. Germline V gene lookup returns CDR1 SGHVT and CDR2 SQSDAQ. This CDR3 contains 16 residues. CDR3 DNA: TGTGCCAGCAGCTTAGTTAGGGACAGCGCCTTCTACGAGCAGTACTTC. The encoded protein is CASSLVRDSAFYEQYF.

The chain carries TRBV25-1 and TRBJ1-1; no definite D call. CDR1 is MGHDK, CDR2 SYGVNS, per germline. V lost 6 bases and J 9 bases, leaving 14 bases between the germline ends. The CDR3 sequence is 12 residues long. This CDR3 reads CASSGRREKAFF. The CDR3 region has the DNA TGTGCCAGCAGCGGCCGGCGAGAGAAAGCTTTCTTT.

A word on this clone: Other nucleotide sequences in the sample specify the same CDR3. The chain combines TRBV29-1 with TRBJ1-1; 8 bases agree with TRBD1. The junction had 2 bases not matched to a gene; V was cut back by 5 bases and J by 0 bases. CDR1 and CDR2 (germline): SQVTM, ANQGSEA. The length of the CDR3 is 13 residues. The CDR3 bases are TGCAGCGTTAGGACAGGGATGAACACTGAAGCTTTCTTT. Translation: CSVRTGMNTEAFF.

As regards this clone: This specimen includes other DNA sequences encoding the same CDR3. The CDR3 here is CAWSVLGYEQYF. The CDR3 DNA reads TGTGCCTGGAGTGTTCTTGGGTACGAGCAGTACTTC. This chain joins TRBV30 and TRBJ2-7; D gene uncertain. This CDR3 is built from 12 residues. CDR1 GTSNPN and CDR2 SVGIG come from the germline V gene (reference sequence). V gave up 0 bases and J gave up 4 bases, with 7 bases separating them.